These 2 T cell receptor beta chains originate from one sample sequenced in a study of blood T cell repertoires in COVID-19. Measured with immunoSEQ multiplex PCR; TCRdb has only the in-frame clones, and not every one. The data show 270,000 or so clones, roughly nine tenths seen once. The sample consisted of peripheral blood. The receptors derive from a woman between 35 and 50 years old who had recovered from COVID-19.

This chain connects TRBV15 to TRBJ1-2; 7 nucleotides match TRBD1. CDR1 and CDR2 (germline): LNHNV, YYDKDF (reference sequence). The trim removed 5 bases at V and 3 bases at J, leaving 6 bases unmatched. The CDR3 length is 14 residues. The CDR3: CATSPGQEYYGYTF. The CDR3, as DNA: TGTGCCACCAGCCCAGGACAGGAATACTATGGCTACACCTTC.

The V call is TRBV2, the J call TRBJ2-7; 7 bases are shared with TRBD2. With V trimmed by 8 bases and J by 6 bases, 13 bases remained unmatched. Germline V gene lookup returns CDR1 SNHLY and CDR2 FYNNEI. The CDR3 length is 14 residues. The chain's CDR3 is CASATRTRAGEQYF. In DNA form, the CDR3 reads TGTGCCAGCGCCACCCGGACTAGGGCTGGCGAGCAGTACTTC. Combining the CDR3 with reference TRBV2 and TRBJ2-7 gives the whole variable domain EPEVTQTPSHQVTQMGQEVILRCVPISNHLYFYWYRQILGQKVEFLVSFYNNEISEKSEIFDDQFSVERPDGSNFTLKIRSTKLEDSAMYFCASATRTRAGEQYFGPGTRLTVT.